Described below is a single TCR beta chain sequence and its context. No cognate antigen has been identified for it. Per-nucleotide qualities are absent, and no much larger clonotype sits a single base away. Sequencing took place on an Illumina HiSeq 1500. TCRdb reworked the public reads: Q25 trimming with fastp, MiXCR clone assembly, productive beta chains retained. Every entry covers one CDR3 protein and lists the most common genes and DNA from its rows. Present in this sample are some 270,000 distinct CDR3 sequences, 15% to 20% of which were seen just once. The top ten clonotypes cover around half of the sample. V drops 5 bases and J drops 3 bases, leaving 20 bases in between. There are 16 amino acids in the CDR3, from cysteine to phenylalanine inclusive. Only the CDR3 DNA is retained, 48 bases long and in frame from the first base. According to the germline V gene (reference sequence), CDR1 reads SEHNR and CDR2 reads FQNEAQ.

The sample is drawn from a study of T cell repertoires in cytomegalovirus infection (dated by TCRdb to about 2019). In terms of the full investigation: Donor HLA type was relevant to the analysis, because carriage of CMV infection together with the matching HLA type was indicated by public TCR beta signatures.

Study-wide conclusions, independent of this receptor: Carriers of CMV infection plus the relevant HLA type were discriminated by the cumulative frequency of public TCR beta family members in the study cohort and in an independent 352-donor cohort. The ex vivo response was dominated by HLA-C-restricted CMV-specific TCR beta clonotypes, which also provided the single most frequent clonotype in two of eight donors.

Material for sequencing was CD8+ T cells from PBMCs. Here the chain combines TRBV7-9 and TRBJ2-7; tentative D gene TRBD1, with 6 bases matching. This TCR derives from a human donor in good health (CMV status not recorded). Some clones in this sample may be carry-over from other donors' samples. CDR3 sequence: CASSGRETGTSYEQYF. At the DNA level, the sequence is TGTGCCAGCAGCGGGCGAGAGACAGGAACAAGCTACGAGCAGTACTTC. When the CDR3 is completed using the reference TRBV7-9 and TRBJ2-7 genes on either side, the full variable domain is DTGVSQNPRHKITKRGQNVTFRCDPISEHNRLYWYRQTLGQGPEFLTYFQNEAQLEKSRLLSDRFSAERPKGSFSTLEIQRTEQGDSAMYLCASSGRETGTSYEQYFGPGTRLTVT.